The source of this T cell receptor (beta chain) is a study of identical twins. About this clonotype itself: Its antigen is as yet unknown.

cDNA molecules carried unique molecular identifiers, and template switching added a universal primer site. TCRdb analysed the 5' RACE reads with MiXCR anew, one entry per CDR3 protein. The table shows around 480,000 distinct CDR3 sequences, with 11% to 15% occurring only once. Study findings and constraints: It was possible that invariant MAIT and iNKT cells partly confounded the zero-insertion analyses. Within cord blood, abundant beta clonotypes carried fewer insertions, but memory repertoires showed no such trend.

Germline V lookup: CDR1 SEHNR, CDR2 FQNEAQ (reference sequence). The V and J ends lost 7 bases and 10 bases respectively, with 19 bases between them. The CDR3 loop spans 13 amino acids. These data were likewise used in another study, on yellow fever vaccine responses in identical twins.

The material sequenced was CD4+ T cells sorted from blood. The chain combines TRBV7-9 with TRBJ1-1; TRBD1 is a possible D gene (6 bases). This sequence was found in a woman aged 18-29 years in good health. CDR3 in DNA: TGTGCCAGCACCCAAGCCACCGGACAGAGAGCTTTCTTT. It encodes CASTQATGQRAFF.